These 11 T cell receptor beta chains were all obtained from the same sample, sequenced in a study of blood T cell repertoires in COVID-19. Only in-frame clones appear in the TCRdb table, and some are missing; sequencing was by immunoSEQ multiplex PCR. There are around 70,000 clones in the sample; more than 85% occur only once, and about 5% lies in the top ten. The source material was peripheral blood. The receptors here all came from a woman aged 60-75 years with active COVID-19.

V is TRBV28 and J is TRBJ1-5; 7 nucleotides agree with TRBD1. CDR1 is MDHEN, CDR2 SYDVKM, per germline. The length of the CDR3 is 16 residues. The ends lost 2 bases at V and 3 bases at J; junction bases unmatched: 7. The CDR3 loop reads CASSLAFRGYNQPQHF. In DNA, the CDR3 is TGTGCCAGCAGTTTAGCGTTCAGGGGGTACAATCAGCCCCAGCATTTT.

The chain has TRBV27 and TRBJ2-5; the match to TRBD2 covers 8 bases. Unmatched junction bases numbered 7, after V lost 2 bases and J lost 5 bases. CDR1 is MNHEY, CDR2 SMNVEV, per germline (reference sequence). The CDR3 spans 15 residues. The CDR3 loop is CASSLPGGPPETQYF. CDR3 in DNA: TGTGCCAGCAGTTTACCGGGAGGGCCGCCGGAGACCCAGTACTTC.

V is TRBV7-9 and J is TRBJ2-3; 8 bases line up with TRBD2. Germline assignment: CDR1 SEHNR and CDR2 FQNEAQ (reference sequence). J lost 4 bases, V lost 3 bases, and 15 bases had no gene match. The CDR3 is 18 amino acids. The CDR3 is CASSFSPNRLANADTQYF. Here the CDR3 DNA reads TGTGCCAGCAGCTTCTCCCCGAATCGACTAGCGAACGCAGATACGCAGTATTTT.

This chain joins TRBV19 and TRBJ2-2; TRBD1 matches at 9 bases. This CDR3 is built from 16 residues. V lost 5 bases to trimming and J lost 7 bases; unmatched junction nucleotides: 11. Germline CDR1 LNHDA, CDR2 SQIVND (reference sequence). The CDR3 sequence is CASSDRDRVFDGELFF. The DNA for the CDR3 is TGTGCCAGTAGTGACCGGGACAGGGTGTTCGACGGGGAGCTGTTTTTT.

V gene TRBV5-4 combines with J gene TRBJ2-3, with 10 nucleotides matching TRBD2. Per the germline V gene, CDR1 is SGHNT and CDR2 is YYREEE (reference sequence). V shed 5 bases, J shed 3 bases, and the junction held 3 bases outside the gene matches. CDR3 length equals 14 residues. CDR3 sequence reads: CASSSSGSTDTQYF. The CDR3 DNA reads as TGTGCCAGCAGTTCTAGCGGGAGTACAGATACGCAGTATTTT.

The rearrangement uses TRBV19 and TRBJ1-2; D is ambiguous. V dropped 5 bases and J dropped 5 bases, with 15 bases sitting between them. Germline V gene sequence: CDR1 LNHDA, CDR2 SQIVND (reference sequence). CDR3 length: 14 amino acids. CDR3 sequence: CASSPYSQAYGYTF. DNA of the CDR3: TGTGCCAGTAGTCCCTACTCTCAGGCGTATGGCTACACCTTC.

This clone was seen more than once but under ten times. This sequence joins TRBV6-6 and TRBJ2-7; D is unclear. Germline lookup yields CDR1 MNHNY and CDR2 SVGAGI (reference sequence). Trimming stripped 0 bases from V and 3 bases from J, with 12 bases between. There are 15 residues in the CDR3. Here the CDR3 reads CASSYSAGTNYEQYF. CDR3 sequence (DNA): TGTGCCAGCAGTTACTCGGCAGGTACGAACTACGAGCAGTACTTC.

The chain has TRBV18 and TRBJ2-5; 7 nucleotides align to TRBD2. Per the germline V gene, CDR1 is KGHSH and CDR2 is LQKENI. This CDR3 contains 13 residues. Trimming took 4 bases from V and 7 from J; bases not matched to a gene: 6. Written as DNA, the CDR3 is TGTGCCAGCTCACTGTCCAGGGAGGGGACCCAGTACTTC. This translates into CASSLSREGTQYF.

The chain is built from TRBV5-1 and TRBJ1-2, with D possibly TRBD1 on 5 matching bases. The germline V and J ends were trimmed by 0 bases and 2 bases, with 20 bases remaining between them. The CDR3 has 18 residues. Germline-derived CDR1 and CDR2 are SGHRS and YFSETQ. CDR3 loop: CASSLVIRTPSANYGYTF. CDR3 in DNA: TGCGCCAGCAGCTTGGTGATCCGGACACCGTCCGCAAACTATGGCTACACCTTC.

This clone was recorded once. The chain carries TRBV3-1 (or the pseudogene TRBV3-2) and TRBJ2-5, with D perhaps TRBD2 (6 bases). CDR1 and CDR2 from the germline V gene are LGHDT and YNNKEL (reference sequence). This CDR3 is 16 amino acids long. V gave up 0 bases and J gave up 5 bases, with 16 bases separating them. CDR3 sequence: CASSQEGSGLWETQYF. CDR3 DNA sequence: TGTGCCAGCAGCCAAGAGGGGAGCGGGCTGTGGGAGACCCAGTACTTC.

The chain couples TRBV10-1 to TRBJ2-2, with D hard to call. Germline V CDR1 and CDR2: WNHNN, SYGVQD (reference sequence). The V end was cut by 5 bases, the J end by 3 bases, with 7 bases between. The CDR3 extends over 13 amino acids. The CDR3 loop is CASSPSYTGELFF. Here the CDR3 DNA reads TGCGCCAGCAGTCCATCATACACCGGGGAGCTGTTTTTT.